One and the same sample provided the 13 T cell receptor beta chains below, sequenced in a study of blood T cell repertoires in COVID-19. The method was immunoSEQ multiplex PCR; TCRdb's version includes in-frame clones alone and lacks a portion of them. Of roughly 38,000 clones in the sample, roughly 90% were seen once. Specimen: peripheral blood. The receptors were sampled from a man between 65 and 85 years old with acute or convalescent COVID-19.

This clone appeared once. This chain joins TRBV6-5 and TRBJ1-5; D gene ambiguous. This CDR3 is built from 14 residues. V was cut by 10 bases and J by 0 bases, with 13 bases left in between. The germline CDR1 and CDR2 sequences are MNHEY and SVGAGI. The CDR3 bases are TGTGCCATCGGCCCGAGGGATAGCAATCAGCCCCAGCATTTT. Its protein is CAIGPRDSNQPQHF.

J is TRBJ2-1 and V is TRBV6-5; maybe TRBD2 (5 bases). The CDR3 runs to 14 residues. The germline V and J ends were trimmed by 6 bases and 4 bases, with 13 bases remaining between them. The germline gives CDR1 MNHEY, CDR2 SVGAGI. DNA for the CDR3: TGTGCCAGCAGCTCCTCCGGAGGATACAATGAGCAGTTCTTC. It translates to CASSSSGGYNEQFF.

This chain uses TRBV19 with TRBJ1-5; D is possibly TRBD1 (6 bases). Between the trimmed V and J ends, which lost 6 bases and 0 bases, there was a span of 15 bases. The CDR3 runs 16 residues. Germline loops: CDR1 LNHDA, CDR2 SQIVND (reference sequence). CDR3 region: CASRTASGHSNQPQHF. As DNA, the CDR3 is TGTGCCAGTAGGACCGCCTCGGGACATAGCAATCAGCCCCAGCATTTT.

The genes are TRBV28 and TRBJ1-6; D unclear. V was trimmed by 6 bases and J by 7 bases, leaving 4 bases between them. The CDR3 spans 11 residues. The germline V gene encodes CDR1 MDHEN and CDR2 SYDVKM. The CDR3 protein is CASSKNSPLHF. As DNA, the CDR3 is TGTGCCAGCAGCAAAAATTCACCCCTCCACTTT. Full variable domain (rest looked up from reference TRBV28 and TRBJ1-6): DVKVTQSSRYLVKRTGEKVFLECVQDMDHENMFWYRQDPGLGLRLIYFSYDVKMKEKGDIPEGYSVSREKKERFSLILESASTNQTSMYLCASSKNSPLHFGNGTRLTVT.

CDR3 residues: CASSLARGSGGTDTQYF. The CDR3 region has the DNA TGTGCCAGCAGCTTGGCAAGGGGGAGCGGGGGCACAGATACGCAGTATTTT. J is TRBJ2-3 and V is TRBV5-4; TRBD2 might be the D (7 bases). Trimming pared 0 bases from V and 1 base from J, leaving 15 bases between. Germline CDR1 reads SGHNT; CDR2 reads YYREEE (reference sequence). There are 17 residues in the CDR3.

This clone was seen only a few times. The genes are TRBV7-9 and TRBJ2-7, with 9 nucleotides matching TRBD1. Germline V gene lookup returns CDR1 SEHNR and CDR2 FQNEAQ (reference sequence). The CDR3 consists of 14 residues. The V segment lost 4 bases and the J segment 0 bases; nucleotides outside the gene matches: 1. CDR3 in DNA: TGTGCCAGCAGCTCGGGACAGGGCTCCTACGAGCAGTACTTC. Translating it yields CASSSGQGSYEQYF.

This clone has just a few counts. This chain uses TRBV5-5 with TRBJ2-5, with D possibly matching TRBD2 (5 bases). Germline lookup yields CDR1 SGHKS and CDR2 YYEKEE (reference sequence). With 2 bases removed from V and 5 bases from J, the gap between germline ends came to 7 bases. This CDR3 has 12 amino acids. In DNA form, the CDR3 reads TGTGCCAGCAGCTTTTCGGGGGAGACCCAGTACTTC. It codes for CASSFSGETQYF.

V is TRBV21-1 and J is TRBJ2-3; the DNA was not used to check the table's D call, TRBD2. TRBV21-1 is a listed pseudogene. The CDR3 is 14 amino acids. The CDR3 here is CASRRVNSTDTQYF. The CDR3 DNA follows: TGTGCCAGCAGACGCGTCAATAGCACAGATACGCAGTATTTT.

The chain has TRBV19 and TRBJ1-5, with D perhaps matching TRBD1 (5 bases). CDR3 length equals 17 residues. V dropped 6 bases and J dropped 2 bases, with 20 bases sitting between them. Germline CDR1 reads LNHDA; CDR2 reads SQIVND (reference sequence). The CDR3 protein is CASSTQPGWGGNQPQHF. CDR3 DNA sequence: TGTGCCAGTAGCACTCAACCGGGTTGGGGGGGCAATCAGCCCCAGCATTTT.

The CDR3 loop is CASSSRDRNTDTQYF. CDR3 bases: TGTGCCAGCAGCTCCCGGGACAGAAACACAGATACGCAGTATTTT. The chain links TRBV7-9 to TRBJ2-3; 7 bases are a match to TRBD1. V shed 4 bases and J 2 bases; nucleotides not matched to a gene: 6. The V gene's germline CDR1 is SEHNR and CDR2 FQNEAQ (reference sequence). The CDR3 totals 15 residues.

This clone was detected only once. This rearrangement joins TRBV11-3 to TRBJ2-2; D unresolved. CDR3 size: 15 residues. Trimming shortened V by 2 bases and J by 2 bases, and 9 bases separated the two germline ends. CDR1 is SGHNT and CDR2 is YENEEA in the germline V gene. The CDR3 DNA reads TGTGCCAGCAGCTTATACGGTGATAACACCGGGGAGCTGTTTTTT. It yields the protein CASSLYGDNTGELFF.

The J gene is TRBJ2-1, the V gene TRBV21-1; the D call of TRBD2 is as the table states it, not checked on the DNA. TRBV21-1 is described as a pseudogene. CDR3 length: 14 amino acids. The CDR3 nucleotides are TGTGCCAGCAGCAACTCACTAGATCGGAATGAGCAGTTCTTC. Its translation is CASSNSLDRNEQFF.

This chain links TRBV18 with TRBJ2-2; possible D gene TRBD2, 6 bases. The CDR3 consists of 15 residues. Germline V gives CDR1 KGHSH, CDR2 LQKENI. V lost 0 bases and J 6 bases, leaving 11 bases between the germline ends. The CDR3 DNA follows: TGTGCCAGCTCACCACCAACGGGAGTCCCCGGGGAGCTGTTTTTT. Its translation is CASSPPTGVPGELFF.